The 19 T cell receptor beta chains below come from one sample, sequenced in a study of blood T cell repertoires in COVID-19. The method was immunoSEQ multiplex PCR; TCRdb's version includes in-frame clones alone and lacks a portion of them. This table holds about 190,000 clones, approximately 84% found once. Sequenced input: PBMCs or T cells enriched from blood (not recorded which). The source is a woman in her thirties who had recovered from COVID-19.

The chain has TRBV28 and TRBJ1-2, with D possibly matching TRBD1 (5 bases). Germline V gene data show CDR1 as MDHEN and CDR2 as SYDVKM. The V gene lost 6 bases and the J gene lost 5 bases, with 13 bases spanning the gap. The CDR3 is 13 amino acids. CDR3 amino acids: CASRSGTHYGYTF. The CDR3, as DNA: TGTGCCAGCAGATCCGGGACTCATTATGGCTACACCTTC.

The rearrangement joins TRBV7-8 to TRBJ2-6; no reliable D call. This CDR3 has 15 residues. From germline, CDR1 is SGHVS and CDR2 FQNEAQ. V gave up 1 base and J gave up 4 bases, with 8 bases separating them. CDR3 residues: CASSLVRSGANVLTF. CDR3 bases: TGTGCCAGCAGCTTAGTTAGATCCGGGGCCAACGTCCTGACTTTC.

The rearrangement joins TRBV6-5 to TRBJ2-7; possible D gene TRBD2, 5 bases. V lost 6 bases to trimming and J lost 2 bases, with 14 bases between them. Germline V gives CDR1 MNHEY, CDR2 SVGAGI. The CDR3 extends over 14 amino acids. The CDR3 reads CASSAPEGTYEQYF. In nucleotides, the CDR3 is TGTGCCAGCAGCGCCCCAGAGGGCACCTACGAGCAGTACTTC.

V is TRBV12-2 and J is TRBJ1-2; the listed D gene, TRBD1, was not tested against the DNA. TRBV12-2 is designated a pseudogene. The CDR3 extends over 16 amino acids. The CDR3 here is CASRIRTARILYGYTF. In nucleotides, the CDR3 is TGTGCAAGTCGCATAAGGACAGCTCGGATTCTCTATGGCTACACCTTC.

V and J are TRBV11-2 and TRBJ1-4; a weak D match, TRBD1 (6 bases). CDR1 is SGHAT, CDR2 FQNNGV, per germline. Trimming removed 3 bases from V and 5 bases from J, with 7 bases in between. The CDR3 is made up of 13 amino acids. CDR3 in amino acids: CASSFTGNEKLFF. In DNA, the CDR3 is TGTGCCAGCAGCTTCACAGGGAATGAAAAACTGTTTTTT.

This CDR3 is CASSPRVNRGRSGELFF. In DNA, the CDR3 is TGTGCCAGCAGCCCTAGAGTCAACAGGGGGCGATCCGGGGAGCTGTTTTTT. V gene TRBV11-2 combines with J gene TRBJ2-2; 9 bases agree with TRBD1. Germline-derived CDR1 and CDR2 are SGHAT and FQNNGV. V shed 5 bases and J 6 bases; nucleotides not matched to a gene: 13. This CDR3 has 17 residues.

CDR3 coding DNA: TGTGCCAGCAGTCCCCAGGGCCTGGAAAAACTGTTTTTT. It yields the protein CASSPQGLEKLFF. This chain connects TRBV6-6 to TRBJ1-4, with D perhaps matching TRBD1 (5 bases). V lost 5 bases, J lost 8 bases, and 12 bases lay in between. The CDR3 loop spans 13 amino acids. Germline V lookup: CDR1 MNHNY, CDR2 SVGAGI (reference sequence).

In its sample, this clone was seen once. CDR3 protein: CASKRDKNTGELFF. The CDR3 nucleotides read TGTGCCAGCAAACGGGACAAGAACACCGGGGAGCTGTTTTTT. The gene calls are TRBV6-5 and TRBJ2-2; a weak D match, TRBD1 (6 bases). The CDR3 consists of 14 residues. V was cut by 7 bases and J by 1 base, with 10 bases left in between. Germline V lookup: CDR1 MNHEY, CDR2 SVGAGI.

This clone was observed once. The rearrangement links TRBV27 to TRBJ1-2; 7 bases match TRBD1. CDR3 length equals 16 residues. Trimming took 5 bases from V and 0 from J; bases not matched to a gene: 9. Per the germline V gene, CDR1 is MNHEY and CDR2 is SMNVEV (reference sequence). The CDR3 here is CASSPDRAPSNYGYTF. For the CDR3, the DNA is TGTGCCAGCAGTCCTGACAGGGCCCCATCTAACTATGGCTACACCTTC.

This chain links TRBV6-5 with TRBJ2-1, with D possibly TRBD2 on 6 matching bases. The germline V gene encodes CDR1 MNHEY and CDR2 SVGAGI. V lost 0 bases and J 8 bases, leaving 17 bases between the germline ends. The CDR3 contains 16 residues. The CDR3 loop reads CASSYSTSTSHHEQFF. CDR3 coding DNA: TGTGCCAGCAGTTACTCGACTTCGACTAGTCATCATGAGCAGTTCTTC.

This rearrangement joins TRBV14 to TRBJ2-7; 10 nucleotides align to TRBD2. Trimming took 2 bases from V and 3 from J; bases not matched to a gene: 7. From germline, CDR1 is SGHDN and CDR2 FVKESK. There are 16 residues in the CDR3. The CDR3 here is CASSQKRTSGIYEQYF. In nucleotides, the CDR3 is TGTGCCAGCAGCCAAAAGAGAACTAGCGGGATCTACGAGCAGTACTTC.

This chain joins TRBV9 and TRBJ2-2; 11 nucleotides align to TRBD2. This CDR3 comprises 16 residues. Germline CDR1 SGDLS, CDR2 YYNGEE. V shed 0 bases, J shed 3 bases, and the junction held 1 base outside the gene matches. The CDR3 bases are TGTGCCAGCAGCGTAGAGGGACTAGCGGACACCGGGGAGCTGTTTTTT. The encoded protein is CASSVEGLADTGELFF.

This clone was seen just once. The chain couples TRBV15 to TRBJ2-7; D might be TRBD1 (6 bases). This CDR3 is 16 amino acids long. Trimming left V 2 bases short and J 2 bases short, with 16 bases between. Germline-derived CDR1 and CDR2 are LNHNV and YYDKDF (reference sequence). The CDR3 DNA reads TGTGCCACCAGCAGATGGCTGGAGGACAGCACCTACGAGCAGTACTTC. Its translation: CATSRWLEDSTYEQYF.

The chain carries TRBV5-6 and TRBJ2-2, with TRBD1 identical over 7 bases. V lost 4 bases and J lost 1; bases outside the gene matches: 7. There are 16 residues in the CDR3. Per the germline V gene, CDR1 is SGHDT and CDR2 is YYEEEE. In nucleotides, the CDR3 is TGTGCCAGCAGCCAGGGGACAGACAGGAACACCGGGGAGCTGTTTTTT. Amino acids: CASSQGTDRNTGELFF.

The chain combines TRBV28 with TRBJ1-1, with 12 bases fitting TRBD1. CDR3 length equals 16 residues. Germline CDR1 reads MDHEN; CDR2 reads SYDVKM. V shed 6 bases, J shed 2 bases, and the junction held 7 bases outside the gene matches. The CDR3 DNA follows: TGTGCCAGCAGCCTAATCGGGACAGGGGGCAACACTGAAGCTTTCTTT. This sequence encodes CASSLIGTGGNTEAFF.

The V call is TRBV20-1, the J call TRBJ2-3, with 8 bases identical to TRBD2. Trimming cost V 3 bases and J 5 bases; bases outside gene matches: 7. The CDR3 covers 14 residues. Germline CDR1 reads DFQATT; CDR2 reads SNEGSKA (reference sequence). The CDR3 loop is CSASNRGGGDTQYF. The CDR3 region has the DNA TGCAGTGCTAGTAACCGGGGGGGAGGAGATACGCAGTATTTT.

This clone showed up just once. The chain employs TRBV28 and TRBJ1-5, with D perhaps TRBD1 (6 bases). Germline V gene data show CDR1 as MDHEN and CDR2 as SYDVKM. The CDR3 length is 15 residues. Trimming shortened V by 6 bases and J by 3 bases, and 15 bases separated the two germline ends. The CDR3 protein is CASSISDRINQPQHF. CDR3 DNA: TGTGCCAGCAGCATTTCCGACAGGATCAATCAGCCCCAGCATTTT.

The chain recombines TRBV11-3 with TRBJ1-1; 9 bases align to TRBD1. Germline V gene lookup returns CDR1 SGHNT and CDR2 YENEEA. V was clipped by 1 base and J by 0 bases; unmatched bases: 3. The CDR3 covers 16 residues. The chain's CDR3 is CASSLGTGAMNTEAFF. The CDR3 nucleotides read TGTGCCAGCAGCTTAGGGACAGGGGCAATGAACACTGAAGCTTTCTTT.

In DNA form, the CDR3 reads TGTGCCAGCTCCTGGACAGGAAACATAGGAAATACGCAGTATTTT. This encodes CASSWTGNIGNTQYF. The chain uses TRBV6-5 and TRBJ2-3; 7 nucleotides line up with TRBD1. The V gene's germline CDR1 is MNHEY and CDR2 SVGAGI. The CDR3 is 15 residues long. Germline trimming cut 8 bases from V and 7 bases from J; bases unmatched to any gene: 15.